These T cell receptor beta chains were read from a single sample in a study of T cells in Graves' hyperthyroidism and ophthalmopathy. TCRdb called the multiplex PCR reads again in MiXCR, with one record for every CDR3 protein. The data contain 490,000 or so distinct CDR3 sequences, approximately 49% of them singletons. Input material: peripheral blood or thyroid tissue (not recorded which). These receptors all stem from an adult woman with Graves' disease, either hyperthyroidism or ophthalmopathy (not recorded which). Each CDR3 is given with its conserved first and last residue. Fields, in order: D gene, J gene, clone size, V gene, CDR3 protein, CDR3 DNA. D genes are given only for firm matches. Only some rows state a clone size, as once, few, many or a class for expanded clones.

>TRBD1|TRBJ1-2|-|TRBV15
CATSRVPGQFGYTF
TGTGCCACCAGCAGAGTTCCGGGACAGTTTGGCTACACCTTC
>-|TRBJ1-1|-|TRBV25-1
CASWRGKNTEAFF
TGTGCCAGCTGGCGGGGGAAGAACACTGAAGCTTTCTTT
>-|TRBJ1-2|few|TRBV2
CATSDQAGYTF
TGTGCCACCAGTGACCAGGCAGGCTACACCTTC
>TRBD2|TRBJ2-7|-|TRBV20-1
CSARGGLAGSAYEQYF
TGCAGTGCTAGAGGAGGTCTAGCGGGAAGTGCATACGAGCAGTACTTC
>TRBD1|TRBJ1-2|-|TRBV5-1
CASSLLAGGAGYGYTF
TGCGCCAGCAGCTTGTTGGCAGGGGGGGCCGGGTATGGCTACACCTTC
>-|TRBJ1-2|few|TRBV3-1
CASSQIGYGYTF
TGTGCCAGCAGCCAGATAGGGTATGGCTACACCTTC
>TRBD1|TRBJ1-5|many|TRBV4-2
CASSQIGQGQPQHF
TGTGCCAGCAGCCAAATTGGACAGGGGCAGCCCCAGCATTTT
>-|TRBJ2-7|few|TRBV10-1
CASSQGSSYEQYF
TGCGCCAGCAGCCAAGGGTCCAGTTACGAGCAGTACTTC
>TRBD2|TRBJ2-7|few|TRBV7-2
CASSSLLTSGGPYEQYF
TGTGCCAGCAGCTCCCTCCTGACTAGCGGGGGTCCCTACGAGCAGTACTTC
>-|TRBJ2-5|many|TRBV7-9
CASSLAETQYF
TGTGCCAGCAGCTTGGCGGAGACCCAGTACTTC
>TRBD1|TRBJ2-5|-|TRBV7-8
CASSFPDRGGETQYF
TGTGCCAGCAGCTTCCCGGACAGGGGGGGGGAGACCCAGTACTTC
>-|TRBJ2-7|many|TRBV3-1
CASGGGYEQYF
TGTGCCAGCGGGGGTGGTTACGAGCAGTACTTC
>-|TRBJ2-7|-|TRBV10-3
CAISGKGSDYEQYF
TGTGCCATCAGTGGTAAAGGGAGTGACTACGAGCAGTACTTC
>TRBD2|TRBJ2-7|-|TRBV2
CASHLAGQVYEQYF
TGTGCCAGCCATCTAGCGGGCCAAGTCTACGAGCAGTACTTC
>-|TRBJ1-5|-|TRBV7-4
CASRSGGSFQPQHF
TGTGCCAGCAGGTCCGGGGGGAGTTTTCAGCCCCAGCATTTT
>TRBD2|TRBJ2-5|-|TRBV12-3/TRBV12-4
CASTSGGETQYF
TGTGCCAGCACTAGCGGGGGAGAGACCCAGTACTTC
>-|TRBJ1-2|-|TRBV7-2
CASSLVVDQIHYGYTF
TGTGCCAGCAGCTTGGTTGTGGACCAGATTCACTATGGCTACACCTTC
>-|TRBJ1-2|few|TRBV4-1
CASSTGTASNYGYTF
TGCGCCAGCAGCACGGGGACGGCCTCTAACTATGGCTACACCTTC
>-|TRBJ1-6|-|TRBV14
CASSRAGGSPLHF
TGTGCCAGCAGCAGGGCCGGCGGTTCACCCCTCCACTTT
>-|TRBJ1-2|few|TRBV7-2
CASSPRGFGYTF
TGTGCCAGCAGCCCCAGAGGGTTTGGCTACACCTTC
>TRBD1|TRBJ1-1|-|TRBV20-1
CSARTGVNTEAFF
TGCAGTGCCAGGACAGGGGTAAACACTGAAGCTTTCTTT
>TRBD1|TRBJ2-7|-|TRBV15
CASSSRPGDRGLEQYF
TGTGCCAGCAGCAGCCGTCCGGGGGACAGGGGCCTCGAGCAGTACTTC
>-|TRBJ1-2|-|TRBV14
CASSQVDGGGNYGYTF
TGTGCCAGCAGCCAAGTTGATGGCGGAGGCAACTATGGCTACACCTTC
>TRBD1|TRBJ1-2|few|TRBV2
CASRTTGESTYTF
TGTGCCAGCAGAACCACAGGGGAATCAACCTACACCTTC
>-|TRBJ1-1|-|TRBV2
CASNQGSDTEAFF
TGTGCCAGCAATCAGGGGTCGGACACTGAAGCTTTCTTT
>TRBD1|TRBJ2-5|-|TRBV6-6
CASHRGTAQETQYF
TGTGCCAGCCACCGTGGGACAGCACAAGAGACCCAGTACTTC
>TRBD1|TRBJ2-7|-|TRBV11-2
CASSPTRDRGVSEHYF
TGTGCCAGCAGCCCAACTCGGGACAGGGGGGTCAGCGAGCATTACTTC
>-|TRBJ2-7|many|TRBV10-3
CAISESGRVDEQYF
TGTGCCATCAGTGAAAGTGGCAGGGTGGACGAGCAGTACTTC
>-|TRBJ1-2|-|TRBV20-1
CSAVLGVYGYTF
TGCAGTGCCGTCTTGGGGGTGTATGGCTACACCTTC
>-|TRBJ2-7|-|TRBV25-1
CASSGQNYEQYF
TGTGCCAGCAGTGGCCAGAACTACGAGCAGTACTTC
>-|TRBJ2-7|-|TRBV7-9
CASSRQTSYEQYF
TGTGCCAGCAGCCGGCAGACCTCCTACGAGCAGTACTTC
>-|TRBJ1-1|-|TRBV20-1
CSARVVETEAFF
TGCAGTGCTAGAGTAGTGGAAACTGAAGCTTTCTTT
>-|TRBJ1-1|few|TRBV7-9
CASSAQGGGLAFF
TGTGCCAGCAGCGCCCAAGGGGGAGGGTTGGCTTTCTTT
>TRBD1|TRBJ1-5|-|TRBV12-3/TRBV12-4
CASSNETGLNQPQHF
TGTGCCAGCAGCAACGAGACAGGGCTGAATCAGCCCCAGCATTTT
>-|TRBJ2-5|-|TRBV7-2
CASNPSSGETQYF
TGTGCCAGCAACCCGAGTAGCGGAGAGACCCAGTACTTC
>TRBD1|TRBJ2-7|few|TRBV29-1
CSVVGQGYEQYF
TGCAGCGTTGTTGGACAGGGTTACGAGCAGTACTTC
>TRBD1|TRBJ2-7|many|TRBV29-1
CSGMGQGWGNDYEQYF
TGCAGCGGAATGGGACAGGGTTGGGGGAACGACTACGAGCAGTACTTC
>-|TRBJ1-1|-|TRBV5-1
CASRRQVGTEAFF
TGCGCCAGCAGGCGTCAAGTGGGCACTGAAGCTTTCTTT
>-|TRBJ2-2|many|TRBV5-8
CASSREGARSTGELFF
TGTGCCAGCAGCAGGGAGGGGGCCCGATCCACCGGGGAGCTGTTTTTT
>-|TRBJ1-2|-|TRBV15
CASISGLDNYGYTF
TGTGCCAGCATATCGGGACTGGATAACTATGGCTACACCTTC
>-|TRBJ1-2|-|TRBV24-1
CATRDSGAGEIYGYTF
TGTGCCACCAGAGATTCCGGGGCAGGGGAGATCTATGGCTACACCTTC
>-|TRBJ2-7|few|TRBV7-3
CASSLETRSEQYF
TGTGCCAGCAGCTTAGAGACTAGGAGCGAGCAGTACTTC
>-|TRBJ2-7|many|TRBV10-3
CAISEGGAQYEQYF
TGTGCCATCAGTGAAGGGGGGGCGCAATACGAGCAGTACTTC
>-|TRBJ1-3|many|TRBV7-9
CASLSDSGNTIYF
TGTGCCAGCCTATCGGACTCTGGAAACACCATATATTTT
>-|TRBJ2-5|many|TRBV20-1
CSARGGAGKETQYF
TGCAGTGCTAGGGGGGGCGCAGGGAAAGAGACCCAGTACTTC
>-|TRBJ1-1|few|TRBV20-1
CTQRGPNTEAFF
TGCACCCAGCGAGGGCCGAACACTGAAGCTTTCTTT
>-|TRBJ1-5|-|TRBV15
CATSRDPVTFSIGQPQHF
TGTGCCACCAGCAGAGATCCGGTAACCTTTAGCATCGGTCAGCCCCAGCATTTT
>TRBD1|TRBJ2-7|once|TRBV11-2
CASSSPGQGLGEQYF
TGTGCCAGCAGCTCTCCGGGACAGGGCCTCGGCGAGCAGTACTTC
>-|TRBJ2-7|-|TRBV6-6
CASSYSSSGSYEQYF
TGTGCCAGCAGTTACTCATCCAGTGGAAGCTACGAGCAGTACTTC
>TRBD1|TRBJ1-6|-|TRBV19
CASSNGQGRTSPLHF
TGTGCCAGTAGTAACGGACAGGGAAGAACGTCACCCCTCCACTTT
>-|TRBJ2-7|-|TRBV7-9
CASSSLDRNYEQYF
TGTGCCAGCAGCTCGCTTGACAGGAACTACGAGCAGTACTTC
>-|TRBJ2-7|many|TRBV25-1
CASSSGAQGGEQYF
TGTGCCAGCAGTTCAGGGGCCCAGGGGGGCGAGCAGTACTTC
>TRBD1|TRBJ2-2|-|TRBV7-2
CASSLGQSGYTGELSW
TGTGCCAGCAGCTTGGGACAGTCGGGTTACACCGGGGAGCTGTCTTGG
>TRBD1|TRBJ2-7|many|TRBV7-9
CASSRDRYEQYF
TGTGCCAGCAGCCGGGACAGGTACGAGCAGTACTTC